This TCR beta chain was sequenced during a study of blood T cell repertoires in COVID-19. Study-level information: COVID-19 samples, acute and convalescent, were from the United States, Italy and Spain. Nucleic acid was either cDNA or gDNA, and it came from T cells, B-cell-depleted T cells, or PBMCs.

V gave up 7 bases and J gave up 2 bases; unmatched junction bases: 5. The CDR3 totals 14 residues. Germline-derived CDR1 and CDR2 are MNHEY and SVGAGI. In the original processing: From reference gene primer amplification, estimates of nucleated cell counts were derived. Clones were sequenced by immunoSEQ multiplex PCR, and TCRdb holds only the in-frame ones, with some missing. That table gives V, J and clone size, and the DNA gave D and trimming. The sample has 150,000 to 200,000 clones; roughly 80% are singletons. The V call is TRBV6-5, the J call TRBJ1-3; TRBD1 matches 7 bases. The source is a man aged 55 to 70 with acute or convalescent COVID-19. Sequencing input: peripheral blood. CDR3 residues: CASTDRDTGNTIYF. The CDR3 DNA follows: TGTGCCAGCACCGACAGGGATACTGGAAACACCATATATTTT.